This T cell receptor beta chain was found in a study of spatial heterogeneity in lung cancer. Study-level information: Detected beta-chain sequences consistently exceeded alpha-chain sequences.

Time point meaning: sample taken at primary tumor resection. Whole RNA, which was extracted from tumor, nontumor lung tissue or frozen PBMC, was sequenced without any cell sorting. More than 70 TRACERx patients with early, untreated non-small cell lung cancer donated samples. TCRdb re-analysed the 5' RACE reads in MiXCR, keeping a single row per CDR3 protein. The sample holds about 7,500 distinct CDR3 sequences, 19% seen once. In its sample, this clonotype was seen many times. The material sequenced was PBMCs, taken at surgery. The sequence was collected from a female donor with early-stage non-small cell lung cancer.

CDR3 DNA sequence: TGTGCCAGCTCACCACAGGGGTTGGACACTGAAGCTTTCTTT. Protein product: CASSPQGLDTEAFF. The chain is built from TRBV18 and TRBJ1-1, with D perhaps TRBD1 (5 bases). V shed 1 base and J shed 3 bases, with 9 bases lying between them. CDR1 is KGHSH, CDR2 LQKENI, per germline. The CDR3 is made up of 14 amino acids.